The next 8 T cell receptor beta chains were all read from a single sample in a study of blood T cell repertoires in COVID-19. Data came from immunoSEQ multiplex PCR; TCRdb stores just in-frame clones and leaves some out. The data contain some 72,000 clones, 65% to 85% of them seen just once; the ten biggest clones take up about 13%. The sample was peripheral blood. The receptors stem from a man aged 50 to 60 with COVID-19, enrolled during active disease.

This clone is a singleton in its sample. The V call is TRBV5-4, the J call TRBJ2-5; 8 nucleotides line up with TRBD2. In germline, CDR1 is SGHNT, CDR2 YYREEE (reference sequence). CDR3 length: 15 residues. V was pared by 0 bases and J by 0 bases, with 1 base of the junction left unmatched. The DNA for the CDR3 is TGTGCCAGCAGCTTGGTAGCGGGGTACCAAGAGACCCAGTACTTC. This gives the protein CASSLVAGYQETQYF.

The chain recombines TRBV2 with TRBJ1-5, with 11 bases lining up with TRBD1. Germline V gene lookup returns CDR1 SNHLY and CDR2 FYNNEI. CDR3 length equals 14 residues. Trimming at V came to 5 bases and at J to 6 bases, leaving 3 bases not matched to a gene. The DNA of the CDR3 is TGTGCCAGCAGTCGGACAGGGGGCAGTCAGCCCCAGCATTTT. It codes for CASSRTGGSQPQHF.

The V call is TRBV11-2, the J call TRBJ1-6; D is ambiguous. Germline CDR1 and CDR2: SGHAT and FQNNGV. The length of the CDR3 is 16 residues. Trimming left V 0 bases short and J 7 bases short, with 13 bases between. The CDR3 nucleotides are TGTGCCAGCAGCTTAGACAGGTTTTCCCCCAATTCACCCCTCCACTTT. Residues: CASSLDRFSPNSPLHF.

The chain uses TRBV7-9 and TRBJ2-7; TRBD2 agrees at 7 bases. Germline trimming cut 2 bases from V and 5 bases from J; bases unmatched to any gene: 6. Germline CDR1 is SEHNR and CDR2 is FQNEAQ (reference sequence). This CDR3 comprises 14 residues. The CDR3 DNA is TGTGCCAGCAGCTTAACTAGCGTAGTCGACGAGCAGTACTTC. This codes for CASSLTSVVDEQYF.

The chain has TRBV19 and TRBJ1-5; D is uncertain. The CDR3 has 13 residues. In germline, CDR1 is LNHDA, CDR2 SQIVND (reference sequence). Trimming stripped 7 bases from V and 4 bases from J, with 11 bases between. The CDR3 loop is CASMGEGNQPQHF. The CDR3 DNA follows: TGTGCCAGTATGGGAGAAGGGAATCAGCCCCAGCATTTT.

V gene TRBV27 combines with J gene TRBJ1-2; TRBD1 aligns across 7 bases. CDR3 length equals 13 residues. V shed 6 bases and J 6 bases; nucleotides not matched to a gene: 7. Per the germline V gene, CDR1 is MNHEY and CDR2 is SMNVEV (reference sequence). The CDR3 reads CASRRQGEDGYTF. The CDR3 DNA sequence: TGTGCCAGCAGACGACAGGGCGAAGATGGCTACACCTTC.

The chain recombines TRBV9 with TRBJ2-1; maybe TRBD2 (5 bases). The CDR3 sequence is 15 residues long. V lost 2 bases and J 0 bases, leaving 9 bases between the germline ends. From germline, CDR1 is SGDLS and CDR2 YYNGEE. CDR3 protein: CASSVSGRSYNEQFF. The CDR3 DNA follows: TGTGCCAGCAGCGTGAGCGGCCGCTCCTACAATGAGCAGTTCTTC.

This chain joins TRBV5-1 and TRBJ1-6; maybe TRBD1 (5 bases). Deletions cut 2 bases from V and 7 bases from J, with 13 bases between. Per germline, CDR1 SGHRS and CDR2 YFSETQ. The CDR3 has 15 residues. CDR3 residues: CASSFGGIGNSPLHF. CDR3 sequence (DNA): TGCGCCAGCAGCTTCGGGGGTATTGGCAATTCACCCCTCCACTTT.